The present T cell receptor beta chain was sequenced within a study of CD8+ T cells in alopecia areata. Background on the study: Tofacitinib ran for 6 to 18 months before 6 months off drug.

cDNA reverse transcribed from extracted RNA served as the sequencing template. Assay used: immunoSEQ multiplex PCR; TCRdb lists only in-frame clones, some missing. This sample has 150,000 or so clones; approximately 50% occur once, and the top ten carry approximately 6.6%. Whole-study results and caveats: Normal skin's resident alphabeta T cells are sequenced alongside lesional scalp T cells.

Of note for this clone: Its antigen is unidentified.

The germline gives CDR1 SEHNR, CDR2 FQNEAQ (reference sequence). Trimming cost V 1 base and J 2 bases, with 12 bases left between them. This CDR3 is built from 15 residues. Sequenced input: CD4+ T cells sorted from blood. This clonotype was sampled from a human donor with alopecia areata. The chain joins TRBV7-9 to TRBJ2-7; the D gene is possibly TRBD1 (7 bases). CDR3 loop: CASSLVAGQTYEQYF. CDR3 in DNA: TGTGCCAGCAGCTTAGTGGCGGGACAGACCTACGAGCAGTACTTC.